This TCR beta chain appears in the sequencing data of a study of regulatory T cells in long-lasting Graves disease (dated by TCRdb to the early 2020s). At the level of the whole study: Newly diagnosed Graves' disease patients had taken antithyroid drugs for less than 3 months. Peripheral blood TCR sequencing and RNA sequencing compared persistent Graves' disease patients with newly diagnosed Graves' disease patients. The study was conducted in China and was registered as a clinical trial. A total of about 35 samples underwent TCR sequencing, from about 13 patients with persistent Graves' disease and 20 or so patients with newly diagnosed Graves' disease.

The sample's time point label, in plain terms: newly diagnosed GD, antithyroid drugs for less than 3 months. For both TCR sequencing and RNA sequencing, RNA was extracted from PBMCs in TRIzol. The diagnosis of Graves' disease followed American Thyroid Association guidelines. The patients came from an endocrinology department in Xi'an, China. Each patient gave approximately 9 milliliters of peripheral blood, collected in an EDTA anticoagulant tube. Ficoll Paque Plus density gradient separation was used to isolate PBMCs, and no further T cell sorting was done. An Agilent 2100 Bioanalyzer and agarose gel were used to check RNA quality, and a NanoDrop 2000 was used to measure RNA concentration. Worth noting for this clonotype: Its antigen specificity is not known. No per-base quality is available; no much larger clone lies one base away.

The library was made by multiplex PCR. The sequencing machine was an Illumina HiSeq 4000. TCR beta libraries were built with iRepertoire HTBI primers and Arm-PCR amplification of CDR3 regions. PCR products were gel purified before sequencing. The authors' analysis ran thus. A total of around 66 TRBV and under 15 TRBJ segments were identified across samples and were used for gene usage analysis of CDR3 amino acid clonotypes. COPE and FqMerger were used to merge filtered high-quality paired reads into contigs. BLAST was used to align contigs to the IMGT TRBV, TRBD and TRBJ reference genes, and CDR3 was defined following IMGT. Clonotypes above 0.1% frequency were classified as highly expanded clones. Repertoire diversity was measured by Shannon entropy, and V-J evenness by the Gini coefficient. A clonotype was considered public if more than one individual shared it. The raw public reads went through TCRdb reprocessing: fastp at Q25, MiXCR clone calling, in-frame beta chains kept. Records with the same CDR3 protein are collapsed into one entry carrying the most frequent genes and DNA. The V and J calls, along with clone size, are taken from TCRdb and not from the paper's own processing. Here the sample has some 490,000 distinct CDR3 sequences; around 12% occur a single time. The ten biggest clones cover more than 8% of the sample.

Overall results and qualifications from the work: Persistent patients shared more public clonotypes among themselves (around 2,500) than newly diagnosed patients did (approximately 970). Sequencing and analysis were limited to the TCR beta chain. Only peripheral blood was studied, because thyroid tissue, the primary lesion, was inaccessible. The authors noted that the small sample size was a limitation that may lower accuracy. Persistent Graves' disease patients showed lower TCR Shannon entropy and fewer highly expanded clones than newly diagnosed patients, suggesting clonal expansion.

In addition, the sample was reused for a study of T cells in Graves' hyperthyroidism and ophthalmopathy. As that second paper reports: Stable Graves' hyperthyroidism was defined as the absence of progression to ophthalmopathy over 18 months of follow-up. Hyperthyroidism patients were newly diagnosed, had a disease duration of under 2 months, and were aged 18 to 65 years. The study excluded patients with uncontrolled infections, other autoimmune diseases, pregnancy or lactation. Diagnoses relied on clinical symptoms, serum thyroxine and TRAb, thyroid ultrasound and orbital computed tomography. The TCR CDR3 was subjected to a first round of RT-PCR using the HTBI primer set and the Qiagen OneStep RT-PCR kit. Most expanded thyroid clonotypes (frequency above 0.001) were also detected in blood, suggesting blood repertoires may reflect thyroid immune responses. A model built on a 13 V-J signature distinguished ophthalmopathy from stable hyperthyroidism, reaching roughly 88% sensitivity and 81.08% specificity in cross-validation and 80%/75% in testing. In validation, the model predicted progression to ophthalmopathy with over 60% sensitivity and less than 75% specificity, a median of 6.5 months before onset. To identify distinguishing TCR V-J signatures, a discovery cohort of 95 to 100 patients was used, comprising 43 with Graves' ophthalmopathy and around 60 with stable Graves' hyperthyroidism. Whether ophthalmopathy could be predicted prospectively was tested in an independent validation cohort made up of roughly 20 hyperthyroidism patients plus 17 patients who later progressed to ophthalmopathy. The 75 to 100 discovery patients were randomly split 7:3 into training and test sets. In addition, the study compared T-cell repertoires in thyroid tissue and in blood from roughly 6 Graves' hyperthyroidism patients. After sampling, hyperthyroidism patients received methimazole starting at 30 mg daily, and ophthalmopathy patients received high-dose intravenous methylprednisolone. A second multiplex PCR round built the libraries, followed by size selection and purification. Sequencing of the libraries was done on an Illumina HiSeq2000 using paired-end 100 bp reads. Raw data were processed with SOAPnuke, discarding reads with adapters, uncalled bases, mean Phred below 15, or no exact constant-primer or identifier match. COPE v1.2.5 was used to merge the high-quality paired reads, and each unique nucleotide sequence was defined as a clonotype. Clonotypes were aligned to IMGT TRBV, TRBD and TRBJ reference segments using MiTCR v1.1. The analysis was restricted to V-J combinations with a frequency above 0.0001, which together covered 98% to 99.2% of the repertoires. The TCS score was defined as the ratio of F50 (clonal expansion) to E x V (chaos), calculated using BLOSUM62-based TCRdist between CDR3 peptides within each V-J. Welch's t-statistics and random forest reduced approximately 520 V-J features to 13, which were used in a naive Bayes classifier (R e1071). Sample size was not statistically predetermined, and investigators were not blinded to group allocation. The paper reports TCR Vbeta CDR3 sequencing of some 140 peripheral blood samples: around 45 ophthalmopathy, under 85 hyperthyroidism and 17 progressor patients.

This clonotype originated in a woman in her 30s with Graves disease. Donor details come from another sample of the same person, matched by shared clones. This material consisted of peripheral blood mononuclear cells (PBMCs), taken at new diagnosis, from a patient treated with antithyroid drugs.

The CDR3 has the sequence CASSRRLAGGETQYF. The bases are TGTGCCAGCAGCCGAAGACTAGCGGGAGGAGAGACCCAGTACTTC. This chain joins TRBV11-3 to TRBJ2-5; 13 of the junction bases match TRBD2. The junction shows trimming of 5 bases on V and 4 bases on J, and the gene matches do not reach 4 bases of it. The CDR3 numbers 15 residues from cysteine through phenylalanine. The read is trimmed to its CDR3 DNA, 45 bases read in frame from base 1. Per the germline V gene, SGHNT is the CDR1 and YENEEA is the CDR2.